This T cell receptor beta chain emerged from a study of cytomegalovirus exposure and HLA in healthy donors. Whole-study findings and limits: Some 16,000 TCR beta sequences were associated with HLA alleles at 0.05 false discovery rate in a later analysis.

For this clone: The antigen remains unidentified.

Unmatched junction bases numbered 6, after V lost 2 bases and J lost 5 bases. CDR1 is SGHTA, CDR2 FQGNSA, per germline. This CDR3 comprises 16 residues. PCR amplification relied on 60 Vbeta primers (plus 13 Jbeta primers). This table comes from immunoSEQ multiplex PCR, and its TCRdb copy is limited to in-frame clones, with some not included. The sample has 150,000 to 200,000 clones, 80% seen once. The chain couples TRBV7-2 to TRBJ2-1, with TRBD2 matching 10 bases. The sequence was collected from a woman between 45 and 65 years old in good health and CMV-seropositive. Sequencing used PBMCs. The CDR3 sequence: CASSLPPGLANNEQFF. The CDR3 bases are TGTGCCAGCAGCTTACCTCCGGGACTAGCGAACAATGAGCAGTTCTTC.